The 29 T cell receptor beta chains below were found in one sample sequenced in a study of cytomegalovirus exposure and HLA in healthy donors. TCRdb's table, derived via immunoSEQ multiplex PCR, lists solely in-frame clones and lacks some. The sample lists 65,000 to 75,000 clones, nearly 95% occurring once. The source material was PBMCs. The source is a man younger than 35 in good health and CMV-seropositive.

The chain links TRBV6-5 to TRBJ1-5; the D is unclear. The CDR3 has 14 amino acids. Between the trimmed V and J ends, which lost 6 bases and 0 bases, there was a span of 9 bases. CDR1 MNHEY and CDR2 SVGAGI come from the germline V gene. CDR3 loop: CASRIDTSNQPQHF. The DNA of the CDR3 is TGTGCCAGCAGGATAGACACTAGCAATCAGCCCCAGCATTTT.

The J gene is TRBJ2-3, the V gene TRBV4-1; 12 nucleotides line up with TRBD2. Germline V gives CDR1 MGHRA, CDR2 YSYEKL. The CDR3 extends over 21 amino acids. Germline trimming cut 0 bases from V and 7 bases from J; bases unmatched to any gene: 20. CDR3 nucleotides: TGCGCCAGCAGCCAAGATAGGCGGGGGGCTAGCGGGAGGGCGGCGCGGAATACGCAGTATTTT. It yields the protein CASSQDRRGASGRAARNTQYF.

The rearrangement uses TRBV29-1 and TRBJ2-7; maybe TRBD1 (5 bases). Trimming pared 7 bases from V and 3 bases from J, leaving 13 bases between. The germline V gene has CDR1 SQVTM and CDR2 ANQGSEA. The CDR3 consists of 12 residues. The CDR3 nucleotides read TGCAGCGCTGGACACCCTAGCTACGAGCAGTACTTC. Encoded protein: CSAGHPSYEQYF.

The chain couples TRBV14 to TRBJ2-3; the D gene is possibly TRBD1 (5 bases). The CDR3 sequence is 16 residues long. V was pared by 0 bases and J by 4 bases, with 14 bases between. Looked up from germline, CDR1 is SGHDN and CDR2 is FVKESK. As DNA, the CDR3 is TGTGCCAGCAGCCAAGATTCAGGGCTGTTCGCAGATACGCAGTATTTT. Its protein product is CASSQDSGLFADTQYF.

The V call is TRBV7-8, the J call TRBJ1-5; no reliable D call. Germline CDR1 reads SGHVS; CDR2 reads FQNEAQ. V lost 5 bases, J lost 3 bases, and 17 bases lay in between. The length of the CDR3 is 16 residues. The CDR3 DNA sequence: TGTGCCAGCAGCCCCGGAGGGCGGACCCTCAATCAGCCCCAGCATTTT. This encodes CASSPGGRTLNQPQHF.

This sequence joins TRBV6-6 and TRBJ1-2; 8 bases align to TRBD1. This CDR3 spans 13 amino acids. Germline values: CDR1 MNHNY, CDR2 SVGAGI (reference sequence). The J segment lost 7 bases and the V segment lost 5 bases, leaving 6 bases of the junction unmatched. CDR3 in DNA: TGTGCCAGCAGTGACAGGGGCATCGGTGGCTACACCTTC. Amino acid sequence: CASSDRGIGGYTF.

The rearrangement links TRBV5-1 to TRBJ2-2, with D unclear. This CDR3 is 14 amino acids long. CDR1 and CDR2 from the germline V gene are SGHRS and YFSETQ. V lost 6 bases, J lost 0 bases, and 9 bases lay in between. For the CDR3, the DNA is TGCGCCAGCACCCCGGGTACGAACACCGGGGAGCTGTTTTTT. Translating it yields CASTPGTNTGELFF.

The chain couples TRBV10-3 to TRBJ2-7, with 10 bases fitting TRBD2. The CDR3 runs 16 residues. Per the germline V gene, CDR1 is ENHRY and CDR2 is SYGVKD. The ends lost 6 bases at V and 2 bases at J; junction bases unmatched: 10. In DNA form, the CDR3 reads TGTGCCATCAGCGTGAGTTTAACTAGCGGGACCTACGAGCAGTACTTC. Its translation: CAISVSLTSGTYEQYF.

This sequence joins TRBV6-5 and TRBJ1-1; perhaps TRBD1 as D (6 bases). Germline CDR1 and CDR2: MNHEY and SVGAGI. Trimming shortened V by 6 bases and J by 0 bases, and 14 bases separated the two germline ends. The CDR3 has 15 residues. This CDR3 is CASSWIQGLNTEAFF. Written as DNA, the CDR3 is TGTGCCAGCAGCTGGATACAGGGCTTGAACACTGAAGCTTTCTTT.

The rearrangement uses TRBV27 and TRBJ2-4; a weak D match, TRBD1 (7 bases). The CDR3 consists of 16 residues. V was trimmed by 4 bases and J by 0 bases, leaving 13 bases between them. Germline V gene data show CDR1 as MNHEY and CDR2 as SMNVEV (reference sequence). Here the CDR3 reads CASSSPGGLAKNIQYF. CDR3 sequence (DNA): TGTGCCAGCAGTTCACCAGGGGGACTAGCCAAAAACATTCAGTACTTC.

V usage is TRBV28 and J usage is TRBJ1-1; 11 bases align to TRBD1. The V segment lost 4 bases and the J segment 6 bases; nucleotides outside the gene matches: 13. The CDR3 is 17 residues long. CDR1 MDHEN and CDR2 SYDVKM come from the germline V gene. The CDR3 DNA reads as TGTGCCAGCAGTTCTGGACAGGGGGCAAGGTTGGGGGCTGAAGCTTTCTTT. Amino acid sequence: CASSSGQGARLGAEAFF.

The chain joins TRBV7-9 to TRBJ2-3, with a tentative D call TRBD2 (6 bases). Germline V gene data show CDR1 as SEHNR and CDR2 as FQNEAQ (reference sequence). Between the trimmed V and J ends, which lost 5 bases and 4 bases, there was a span of 13 bases. CDR3 length: 14 residues. CDR3 protein: CASSHPGGSDTQYF. CDR3 in DNA: TGTGCCAGCAGCCATCCCGGGGGTTCAGATACGCAGTATTTT.

CDR3 amino acids: CASSYDRGSNQPQHF. CDR3 nucleotide sequence: TGTGCCAGCAGCTATGACAGGGGTAGCAATCAGCCCCAGCATTTT. The rearrangement joins TRBV5-6 to TRBJ1-5; 8 bases align to TRBD1. This CDR3 comprises 15 residues. V lost 3 bases to trimming and J lost 0 bases; unmatched junction nucleotides: 2. From germline, CDR1 is SGHDT and CDR2 YYEEEE.

The V gene is TRBV6-1, the J gene TRBJ1-1, with 10 nucleotides matching TRBD1. The CDR3 is 13 residues long. V shed 7 bases and J 4 bases; nucleotides not matched to a gene: 3. Germline assignment: CDR1 MNHNS and CDR2 SASEGT. The CDR3 DNA sequence: TGTGCCAGCAACGACAGGGGGCGCACTGAAGCTTTCTTT. Amino acid sequence: CASNDRGRTEAFF.

This chain connects TRBV6-1 to TRBJ2-7; the match to TRBD1 covers 10 bases. Trimming cost V 7 bases and J 4 bases; bases outside gene matches: 7. The germline gives CDR1 MNHNS, CDR2 SASEGT. The CDR3 has 14 residues. The CDR3 bases are TGTGCCAGCACCGGCGGGGACAGGGGTTACGAGCAGTACTTC. This gives the protein CASTGGDRGYEQYF.

The chain joins TRBV10-3 to TRBJ2-7; D ambiguous. Germline lookup yields CDR1 ENHRY and CDR2 SYGVKD. The ends were cut back, 8 bases at V and 1 base at J, with 15 bases in the middle. The CDR3 length is 14 residues. The CDR3 spells CAIRSTETSYEQYF. The CDR3 nucleotides read TGTGCCATCCGGTCCACAGAAACTTCCTACGAGCAGTACTTC.

The chain is built from TRBV30 and TRBJ2-6; 8 positions agree with TRBD2. Germline V CDR1 and CDR2: GTSNPN, SVGIG (reference sequence). The CDR3 is 11 amino acids. The CDR3 bases are TGTGCTCGGGGGGGGTACAACGTCCTGACTTTC. Amino acid sequence: CARGGYNVLTF.

CDR3 residues: CASSLGNSGRARSTDTQYF. In DNA, the CDR3 is TGCGCCAGCAGCTTGGGGAATAGCGGGAGGGCCAGAAGCACAGATACGCAGTATTTT. The chain couples TRBV5-1 to TRBJ2-3; TRBD2 matches 11 bases. The junction had 9 bases not matched to a gene; V was cut back by 0 bases and J by 0 bases. This CDR3 region has 19 residues. Germline V gene data show CDR1 as SGHRS and CDR2 as YFSETQ.

The chain links TRBV10-3 to TRBJ1-2; weak D call: TRBD1 (6 bases). CDR1 and CDR2 from the germline V gene are ENHRY and SYGVKD. The CDR3 has 11 amino acids. V was cut by 3 bases and J by 14 bases, with 13 bases left in between. DNA of the CDR3: TGTGCCATCAGTGATAACAGGGAATATACCTTC. This codes for CAISDNREYTF.

V and J are TRBV12-5 and TRBJ2-5; tentatively, D is TRBD1 (5 bases). V was trimmed by 2 bases and J by 4 bases, leaving 11 bases between them. The length of the CDR3 is 14 residues. Looked up from germline, CDR1 is LGHNT and CDR2 is FRNRAP. CDR3 in amino acids: CASGLPGLGETQYF. The CDR3, as DNA: TGTGCTAGTGGTTTGCCAGGGTTGGGAGAGACCCAGTACTTC.

The rearrangement links TRBV7-6 to TRBJ2-2; 8 bases are a match to TRBD1. Germline trimming cut 3 bases from V and 5 bases from J; bases unmatched to any gene: 20. Germline V lookup: CDR1 SGHVS, CDR2 FNYEAQ. This CDR3 comprises 20 residues. The CDR3 reads CASSFDRQGMTPSETGELFF. As DNA, the CDR3 is TGTGCCAGCAGCTTTGACCGACAGGGGATGACCCCCAGCGAGACCGGGGAGCTGTTTTTT.

The chain couples TRBV18 to TRBJ2-7; TRBD2 is a possible D gene (5 bases). The CDR3 is 14 amino acids. Deletions cut 3 bases from V and 2 bases from J, with 11 bases between. Germline V gene lookup returns CDR1 KGHSH and CDR2 LQKENI. This CDR3 is CASSPLEGTYEQYF. In nucleotides, the CDR3 is TGTGCCAGCTCACCTCTAGAGGGAACCTACGAGCAGTACTTC.

The V and J genes are TRBV7-2 and TRBJ2-7; 10 nucleotides match TRBD2. In germline, CDR1 is SGHTA, CDR2 FQGNSA. This CDR3 has 15 amino acids. V was pared by 0 bases and J by 5 bases, with 4 bases of the junction left unmatched. The CDR3 region is CASSLAGTSAHEQYF. The DNA of the CDR3 is TGTGCCAGCAGCTTAGCCGGGACTAGCGCTCACGAGCAGTACTTC.

This chain joins TRBV28 and TRBJ2-1; 7 bases agree with TRBD2. After removal of 6 bases from V and 0 bases from J, the junction contained 5 bases not matched to a gene. The CDR3 spans 15 residues. Germline V gives CDR1 MDHEN, CDR2 SYDVKM. CDR3 in amino acids: CASRRDYSSYNEQFF. The CDR3 DNA reads TGTGCCAGCAGGAGGGACTACAGCTCCTACAATGAGCAGTTCTTC.

The chain carries TRBV18 and TRBJ1-5; 8 nucleotides align to TRBD1. The CDR3 sequence is 15 residues long. With V trimmed by 6 bases and J by 5 bases, 9 bases remained unmatched. From germline, CDR1 is KGHSH and CDR2 LQKENI. This chain's CDR3 is CASSLYRGNYQPQHF. DNA of the CDR3: TGTGCCAGCTCGCTTTACAGGGGGAACTATCAGCCCCAGCATTTT.

This clone was counted once. V and J are TRBV6-1 and TRBJ1-5; D is unresolved. V was cut by 6 bases and J by 4 bases, with 7 bases left in between. The germline CDR1 and CDR2 sequences are MNHNS and SASEGT. CDR3 length equals 12 residues. DNA of the CDR3: TGTGCCAGCAGGGTTACAAATCAGCCCCAGCATTTT. It translates to CASRVTNQPQHF.

This clone was counted once. V usage is TRBV2 and J usage is TRBJ2-2, with 7 bases fitting TRBD1. This CDR3 is 16 amino acids long. Germline CDR1 reads SNHLY; CDR2 reads FYNNEI. Unmatched junction bases numbered 14, after V lost 6 bases and J lost 7 bases. In nucleotides, the CDR3 is TGTGCCAGCAGCCGCAGGGGGACCCGAGGGAGCGGGGAGCTGTTTTTT. Translated: CASSRRGTRGSGELFF.

The chain carries TRBV9 and TRBJ1-4; D perhaps matches TRBD1 (5 bases). This CDR3 comprises 16 residues. Looked up from germline, CDR1 is SGDLS and CDR2 is YYNGEE. Between the trimmed V and J ends, which lost 0 bases and 4 bases, there was a span of 13 bases. The CDR3 loop is CASSVEGGTNNEKLFF. CDR3 DNA sequence: TGTGCCAGCAGCGTAGAAGGAGGGACGAATAATGAAAAACTGTTTTTT.

The CDR3, as DNA: TGTGCCAGCGGTAAGAGGGGGCTGGTTCAGCCCCAGCATTTT. Amino acid sequence: CASGKRGLVQPQHF. The chain links TRBV28 to TRBJ1-5; 7 bases align to TRBD1. The CDR3 consists of 14 residues. With V trimmed by 8 bases and J by 6 bases, 10 bases remained unmatched. Per the germline V gene, CDR1 is MDHEN and CDR2 is SYDVKM.